This T cell receptor (beta chain) came from a study of shared clonotypes between healthy human individuals. Study results and limitations: Memory subsets generally showed lower estimated richness than naive subsets. Non-shared clonotypes displayed generation probabilities falling below those of clonotypes present in all four donors.

About this clone: Its specificity is unknown.

TCRdb's table, derived via immunoSEQ multiplex PCR, lists solely in-frame clones and lacks some. The data contain under 2,500,000 clones, approximately 94% of them singletons. The receptor was isolated from a man aged 18 to 30 in good health. The source material was naive CD4+ T cells sorted from blood. Subset here: CD45RA+ positively selected.

CDR3 DNA sequence: TGCGCCAGCAGCTTGGATACATCTTACAGGGGCCCCTCCTACGAGCAGTACTTC. This codes for CASSLDTSYRGPSYEQYF. This chain connects TRBV5-1 to TRBJ2-7, with 7 bases fitting TRBD1. The germline CDR1 and CDR2 sequences are SGHRS and YFSETQ. The CDR3 consists of 18 residues. V lost 0 bases, J lost 0 bases, and 12 bases stayed unmatched.